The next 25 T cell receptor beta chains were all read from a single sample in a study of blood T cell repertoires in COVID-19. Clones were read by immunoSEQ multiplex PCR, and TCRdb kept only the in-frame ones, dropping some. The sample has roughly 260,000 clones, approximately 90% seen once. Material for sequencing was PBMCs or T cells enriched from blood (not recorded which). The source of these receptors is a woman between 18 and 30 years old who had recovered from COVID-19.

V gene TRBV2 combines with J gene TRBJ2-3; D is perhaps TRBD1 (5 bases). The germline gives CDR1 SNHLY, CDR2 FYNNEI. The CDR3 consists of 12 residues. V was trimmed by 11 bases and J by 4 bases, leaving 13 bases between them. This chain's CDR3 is CAGALGPDTQYF. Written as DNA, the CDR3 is TGTGCCGGGGCCCTGGGTCCAGATACGCAGTATTTT.

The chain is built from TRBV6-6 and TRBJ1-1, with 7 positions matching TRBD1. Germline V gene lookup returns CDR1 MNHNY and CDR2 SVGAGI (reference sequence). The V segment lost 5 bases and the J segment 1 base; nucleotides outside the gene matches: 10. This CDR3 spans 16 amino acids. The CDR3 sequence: CASSTSRTGRNTEAFF. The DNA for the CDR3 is TGTGCCAGCAGTACCTCCCGGACAGGTCGGAACACTGAAGCTTTCTTT.

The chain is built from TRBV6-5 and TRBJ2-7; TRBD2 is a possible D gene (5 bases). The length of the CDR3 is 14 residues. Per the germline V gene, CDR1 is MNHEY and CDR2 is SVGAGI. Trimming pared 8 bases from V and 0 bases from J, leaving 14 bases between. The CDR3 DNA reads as TGTGCCAGCCGACCGGCTAGCAGCTCCTACGAGCAGTACTTC. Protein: CASRPASSSYEQYF.

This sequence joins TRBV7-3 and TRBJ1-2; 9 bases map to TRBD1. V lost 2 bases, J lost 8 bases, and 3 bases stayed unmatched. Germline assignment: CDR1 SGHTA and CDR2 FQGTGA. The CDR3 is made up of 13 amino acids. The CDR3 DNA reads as TGTGCCAGCAGCTTAGACAGGGGGTTCGGCTACACCTTC. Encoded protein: CASSLDRGFGYTF.

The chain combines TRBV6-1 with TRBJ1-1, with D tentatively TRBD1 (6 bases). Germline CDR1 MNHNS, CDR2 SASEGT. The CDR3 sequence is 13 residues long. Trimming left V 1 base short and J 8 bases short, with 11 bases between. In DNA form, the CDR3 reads TGTGCCAGCAGTGAAGGTCGGGGGGCAGAAGCTTTCTTT. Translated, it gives CASSEGRGAEAFF.

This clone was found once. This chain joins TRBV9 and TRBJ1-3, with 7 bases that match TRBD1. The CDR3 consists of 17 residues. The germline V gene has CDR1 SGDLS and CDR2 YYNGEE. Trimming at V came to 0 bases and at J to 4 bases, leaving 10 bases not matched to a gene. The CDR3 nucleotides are TGTGCCAGCAGCGTAGCTCCCCGGGACAGAGGAGGAAACACCATATATTTT. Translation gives CASSVAPRDRGGNTIYF.

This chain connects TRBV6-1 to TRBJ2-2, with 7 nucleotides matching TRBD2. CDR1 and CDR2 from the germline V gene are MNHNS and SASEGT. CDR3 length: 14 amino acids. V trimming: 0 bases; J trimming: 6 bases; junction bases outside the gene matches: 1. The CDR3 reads CASSEAGGPGELFF. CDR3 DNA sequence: TGTGCCAGCAGTGAAGCGGGAGGGCCCGGGGAGCTGTTTTTT.

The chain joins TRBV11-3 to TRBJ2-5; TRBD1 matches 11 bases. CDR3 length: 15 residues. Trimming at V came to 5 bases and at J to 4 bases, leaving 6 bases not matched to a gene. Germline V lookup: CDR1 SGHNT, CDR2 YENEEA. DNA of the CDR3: TGTGCCAGCAGCCCGACGGGACAGGGGGGAGAGACCCAGTACTTC. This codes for CASSPTGQGGETQYF.

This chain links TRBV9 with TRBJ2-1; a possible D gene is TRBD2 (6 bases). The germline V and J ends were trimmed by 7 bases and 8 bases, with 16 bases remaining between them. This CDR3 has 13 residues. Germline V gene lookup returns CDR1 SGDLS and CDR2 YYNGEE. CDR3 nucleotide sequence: TGTGCCAGCGATGGGACCGGAGGGGATGAGCAGTTCTTC. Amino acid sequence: CASDGTGGDEQFF.

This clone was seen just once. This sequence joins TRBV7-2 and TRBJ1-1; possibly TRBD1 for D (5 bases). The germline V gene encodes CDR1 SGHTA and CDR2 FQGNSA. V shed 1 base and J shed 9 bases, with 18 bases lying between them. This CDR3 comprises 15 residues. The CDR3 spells CASSLGVGGQGQAFF. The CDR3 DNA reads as TGTGCCAGCAGCTTAGGAGTGGGTGGGCAGGGCCAAGCTTTCTTT.

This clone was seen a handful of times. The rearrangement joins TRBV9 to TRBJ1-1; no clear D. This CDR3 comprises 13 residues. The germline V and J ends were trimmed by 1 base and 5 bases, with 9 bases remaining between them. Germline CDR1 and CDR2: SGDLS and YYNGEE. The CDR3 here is CASSVTSRTEAFF. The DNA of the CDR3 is TGTGCCAGCAGCGTAACCTCTCGGACTGAAGCTTTCTTT.

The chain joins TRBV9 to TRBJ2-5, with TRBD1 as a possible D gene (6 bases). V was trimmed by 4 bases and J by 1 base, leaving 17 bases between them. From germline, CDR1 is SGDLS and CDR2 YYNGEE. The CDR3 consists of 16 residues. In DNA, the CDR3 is TGTGCCAGCAGCCCTAACCTTAGGGGGACCCAAGAGACCCAGTACTTC. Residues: CASSPNLRGTQETQYF.

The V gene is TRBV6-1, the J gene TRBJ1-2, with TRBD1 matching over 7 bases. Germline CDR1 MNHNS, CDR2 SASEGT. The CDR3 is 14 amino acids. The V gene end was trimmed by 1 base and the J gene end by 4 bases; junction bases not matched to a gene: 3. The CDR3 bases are TGTGCCAGCAGTGAAGAGACAGGGAGCTATGGCTACACCTTC. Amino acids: CASSEETGSYGYTF.

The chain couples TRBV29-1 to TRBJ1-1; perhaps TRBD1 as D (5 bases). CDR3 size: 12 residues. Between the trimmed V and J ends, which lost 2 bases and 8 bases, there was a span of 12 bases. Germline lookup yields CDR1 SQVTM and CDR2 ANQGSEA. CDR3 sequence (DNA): TGCAGCGTTGAATCGGGGGGGACCGAAGCTTTCTTT. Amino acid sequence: CSVESGGTEAFF. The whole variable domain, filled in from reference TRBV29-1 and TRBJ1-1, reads SAVISQKPSRDICQRGTSLTIQCQVDSQVTMMFWYRQQPGQSLTLIATANQGSEATYESGFVIDKFPISRPNLTFSTLTVSNMSPEDSSIYLCSVESGGTEAFFGQGTRLTVV.

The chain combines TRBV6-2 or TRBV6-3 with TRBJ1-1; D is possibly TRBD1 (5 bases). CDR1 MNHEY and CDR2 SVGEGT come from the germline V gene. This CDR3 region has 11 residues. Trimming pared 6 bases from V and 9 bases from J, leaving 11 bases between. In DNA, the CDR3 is TGTGCCAGCAGCCGACAGCATAAAGCTTTCTTT. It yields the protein CASSRQHKAFF.

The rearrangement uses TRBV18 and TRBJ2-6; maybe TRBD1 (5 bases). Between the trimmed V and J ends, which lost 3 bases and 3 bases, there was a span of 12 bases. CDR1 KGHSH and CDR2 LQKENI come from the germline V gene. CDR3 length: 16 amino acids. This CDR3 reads CASSPSTGVGANVLTF. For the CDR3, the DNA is TGTGCCAGCTCACCGTCTACAGGTGTTGGGGCCAACGTCCTGACTTTC.

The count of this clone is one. CDR3 protein: CASSLGMSSGSSYEQYF. CDR3 DNA sequence: TGCGCCAGCAGCTTGGGGATGAGTAGCGGTAGCTCCTACGAGCAGTACTTC. This chain connects TRBV5-1 to TRBJ2-7; the D gene is possibly TRBD2 (6 bases). Trimming shortened V by 0 bases and J by 0 bases, and 16 bases separated the two germline ends. Looked up from germline, CDR1 is SGHRS and CDR2 is YFSETQ. This CDR3 region has 17 residues.

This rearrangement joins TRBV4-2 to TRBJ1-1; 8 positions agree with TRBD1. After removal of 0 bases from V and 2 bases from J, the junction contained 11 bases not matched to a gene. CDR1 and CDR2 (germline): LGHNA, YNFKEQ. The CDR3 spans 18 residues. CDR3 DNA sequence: TGTGCCAGCAGCCAAGATCGTACCGGGACAGGCGAAAACACTGAAGCTTTCTTT. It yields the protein CASSQDRTGTGENTEAFF.

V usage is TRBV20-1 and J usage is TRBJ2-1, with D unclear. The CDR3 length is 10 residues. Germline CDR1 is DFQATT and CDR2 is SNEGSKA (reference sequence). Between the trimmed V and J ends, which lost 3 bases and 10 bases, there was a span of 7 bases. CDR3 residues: CSARRLEQFF. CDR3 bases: TGCAGTGCTAGGCGACTCGAGCAGTTCTTC.

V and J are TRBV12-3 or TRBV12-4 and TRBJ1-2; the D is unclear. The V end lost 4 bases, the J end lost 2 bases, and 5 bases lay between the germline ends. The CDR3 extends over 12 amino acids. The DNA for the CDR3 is TGTGCCAGCAGTTACAGCAACTATGGCTACACCTTC. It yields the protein CASSYSNYGYTF.

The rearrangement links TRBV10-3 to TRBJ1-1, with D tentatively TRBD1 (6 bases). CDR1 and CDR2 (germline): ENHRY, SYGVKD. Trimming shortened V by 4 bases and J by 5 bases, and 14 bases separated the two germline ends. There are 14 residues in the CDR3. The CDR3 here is CAISGGRGKTEAFF. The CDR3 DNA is TGTGCCATCAGTGGGGGCAGGGGAAAGACTGAAGCTTTCTTT.

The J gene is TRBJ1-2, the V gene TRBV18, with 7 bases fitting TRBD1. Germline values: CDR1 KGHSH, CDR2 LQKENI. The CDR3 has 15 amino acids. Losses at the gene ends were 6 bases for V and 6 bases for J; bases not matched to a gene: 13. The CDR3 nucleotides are TGTGCCAGCTCCCCGAATTTGGGACAGAGTAATGGCTACACCTTC. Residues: CASSPNLGQSNGYTF.

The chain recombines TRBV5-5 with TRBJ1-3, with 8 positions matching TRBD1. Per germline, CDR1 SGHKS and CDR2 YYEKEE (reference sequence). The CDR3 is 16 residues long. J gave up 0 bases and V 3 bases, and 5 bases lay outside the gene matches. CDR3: CASSWDRPFSGNTIYF. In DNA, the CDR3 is TGTGCCAGCAGCTGGGACAGGCCTTTCTCTGGAAACACCATATATTTT. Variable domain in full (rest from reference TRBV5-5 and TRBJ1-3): DAGVTQSPTHLIKTRGQQVTLRCSPISGHKSVSWYQQVLGQGPQFIFQYYEKEERGRGNFPDRFSARQFPNYSSELNVNALLLGDSALYLCASSWDRPFSGNTIYFGEGSWLTVV.

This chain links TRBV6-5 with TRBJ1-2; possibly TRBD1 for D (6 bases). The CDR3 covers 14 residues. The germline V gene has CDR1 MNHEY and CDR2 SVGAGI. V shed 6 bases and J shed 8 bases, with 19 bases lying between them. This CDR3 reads CASRLPGTTGGYTF. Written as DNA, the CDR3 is TGTGCCAGCAGACTCCCCGGGACAACGGGGGGCTACACCTTC.

The CDR3 sequence: CASSLSLVGHEQFF. The CDR3 DNA reads as TGTGCCAGCAGTTTATCCCTCGTTGGGCATGAGCAGTTCTTC. This chain uses TRBV28 with TRBJ2-1; D gene unclear. The germline V gene encodes CDR1 MDHEN and CDR2 SYDVKM. The CDR3 runs to 14 residues. V dropped 1 base and J dropped 8 bases, with 12 bases sitting between them.